This entry describes one T cell receptor (beta chain). The V and J ends lost 3 bases and 5 bases, in that order; junction bases with no gene match: 12. The length of the CDR3 is 17 residues. Looked up from germline, CDR1 is SGHRS and CDR2 is YFSETQ. The sample belongs to a study of blood T cell repertoires in COVID-19. The repertoire was sequenced with immunoSEQ multiplex PCR; TCRdb's copy has only in-frame clones and lacks some. Here the sample spans more than 95,000 clones, almost 90% being singletons. The genes are TRBV5-1 and TRBJ2-1; 9 bases match TRBD2. The specimen was peripheral blood. This TCR was recovered from a human donor in a cohort sampled during active COVID-19. In DNA, the CDR3 is TGCGCCAGCAGCTCGCGGGGGGGACTACCTACCCACAATGAGCAGTTCTTC. Translated: CASSSRGGLPTHNEQFF.